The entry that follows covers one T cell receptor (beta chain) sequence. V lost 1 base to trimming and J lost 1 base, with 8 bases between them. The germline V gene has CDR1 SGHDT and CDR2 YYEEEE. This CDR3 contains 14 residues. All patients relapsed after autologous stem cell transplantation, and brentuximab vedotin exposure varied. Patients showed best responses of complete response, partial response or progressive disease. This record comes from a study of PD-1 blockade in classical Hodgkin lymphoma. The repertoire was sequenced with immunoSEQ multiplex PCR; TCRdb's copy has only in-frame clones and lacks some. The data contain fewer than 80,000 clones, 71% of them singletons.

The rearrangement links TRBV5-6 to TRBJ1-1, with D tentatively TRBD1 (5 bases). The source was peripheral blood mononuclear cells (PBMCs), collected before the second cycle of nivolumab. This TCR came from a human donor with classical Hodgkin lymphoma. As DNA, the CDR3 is TGTGCCAGCAGCTTGTTGACAGAGAACACTGAAGCTTTCTTT. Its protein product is CASSLLTENTEAFF.